This TCR beta chain was found in a study of blood T cell repertoires in COVID-19. Study as a whole: Material from acute and convalescent COVID-19 was sourced from the United States, Italy and Spain. The cDNA or gDNA used as material had been derived from T cells, B-cell-depleted T cells, or PBMCs.

The CDR3 loop spans 16 amino acids. V was trimmed by 0 bases and J by 2 bases, leaving 13 bases between them. Germline V gene lookup returns CDR1 SGDLS and CDR2 YYNGEE. The sample holds one count of this clone. As originally analysed: Reference gene primer amplification yielded estimated nucleated cell counts. Profiling relied on immunoSEQ multiplex PCR, and the TCRdb table lists in-frame clones only, not all of them. V and J calls and clone size are as listed in that table; D and trimming were resolved from the DNA. The sample has roughly 260,000 clones; around nine tenths are singletons. The sequence was collected from a man aged 40-49 years who had recovered from COVID-19. The J gene is TRBJ2-3, the V gene TRBV9; D gene unclear. The sequencing input was peripheral blood. CDR3 DNA: TGTGCCAGCAGCGTAGTAGCTACCTTTTCCACAGATACGCAGTATTTT. It translates to CASSVVATFSTDTQYF.